This record looks at one T cell receptor (beta chain) sequence and its context. The germline gives CDR1 MNHEY, CDR2 SVGAGI. The CDR3 totals 14 residues. Germline trimming cut 5 bases from V and 1 base from J; bases unmatched to any gene: 2. Primers: 60 Vbeta forward and 13 Jbeta reverse. Produced via immunoSEQ multiplex PCR; TCRdb's table is partial and in-frame only. Found here are approximately 280,000 clones, roughly 90% of them singletons; the top ten hold about 2%. This sample was included in a study of cytomegalovirus exposure and HLA in healthy donors. V gene TRBV6-5 combines with J gene TRBJ2-3, with 8 bases identical to TRBD2. This sequence was found in a woman aged 18-29 years in good health and CMV-seronegative. The sample taken for sequencing was PBMCs. The chain's CDR3 is CASSLGGGTDTQYF. The CDR3 DNA sequence: TGTGCCAGCAGTCTCGGGGGGGGCACAGATACGCAGTATTTT.